This T cell receptor beta chain came from a study of OX40 agonist ivuxolimab in advanced cancers. The study in broad terms: Ivuxolimab was an agonistic, fully human IgG2 monoclonal antibody directed against OX40 (CD134), a costimulatory receptor. A male proportion of roughly 85% and a mean age of roughly 55 years, ranging from about 20 to 80, were recorded for the dose-escalation cohort. Among the roughly 52 dose-escalation patients, around 19 had hepatocellular carcinoma, approximately 15 melanoma, 9 renal cell carcinoma and 9 head and neck cancer. The point of sequencing TCRbeta in the periphery was to test whether ivuxolimab changed TCR sequence diversity and drove clonal T-cell expansion. The monotherapy dose-escalation portion (N of about 50 patients) of the phase I ivuxolimab trial is reported in the paper. Patients were allowed to have had prior anti-PD-1, anti-PD-L1 or anti-CTLA-4 therapy, and more than 35% of the dose-escalation patients had been treated with checkpoint inhibitors. Partial responses occurred in three dose-escalation patients, of whom one had hepatocellular carcinoma and two had cutaneous melanoma. Intravenous ivuxolimab was administered to patients every 2 weeks at six dose levels: 0.01, 0.1, 0.3, 1.5, 3 and 10 mg/kg.

To sequence the TCRbeta CDR3 region, genomic DNA was isolated from the sorted cells. The immunoSEQ Assay was used to sequence the TCRbeta CDR3 regions. TCRdb carries this immuneACCESS record with in-frame sequences only. Its versions omit some clonotypes, under half of them owing to an unresolved V gene in the studies checked, with the rest unexplained. The sample includes about 87,000 clones, with around 78% observed a single time. Of the sample, approximately 0.85% is held by the ten largest clones. The trial excluded patients who had a history of autoimmune disease or who were on systemic immunosuppression. In every dose cohort, peripheral blood was drawn for TCR sequencing at baseline, cycle 4 day 1, and cycle 7 day 1. The samples were drawn from a first-in-human, open-label, multicenter phase I dose-escalation trial of ivuxolimab. Adults with locally advanced or metastatic head and neck squamous cell, hepatocellular, melanoma or renal cell carcinoma were enrolled in the trial. Before TCR sequencing, CD4+ and CD8+ T cells were separately sorted from peripheral blood.

Overall results and qualifications from the work: In the 0.1-3.0 mg/kg groups, partial responders were among the patients with the lowest normalized peripheral clonal expansion, particularly in CD8+ T cells. Low levels of normalized T-cell clonal expansion were also shown by some nonresponding patients. At doses of 0.1 to 3.0 mg/kg, clonal expansion of both CD4+ and CD8+ blood T cells was observed from baseline to week 6. After ivuxolimab, CD8+ T cells had more expanded clones than CD4+ T cells on average. The antigen specificity of the clonally expanded peripheral T cells was not determined.

Trimming takes 7 bases off V and 5 bases off J; junction bases not matched to a gene: 5. The CDR3 runs 13 residues from the cysteine to the phenylalanine. The CDR3 DNA has 39 bases and is translated from base 1. Based on the germline V gene, the CDR1 and CDR2 sequences are SNHLY and FYNNEI. As for this clone: What this receptor recognizes is not known. Base qualities are not recorded, but no much larger clone differs from it by a single base.

This chain is built from TRBV2 and TRBJ2-1; the junction holds 7 bases that match TRBD1. This specimen consisted of CD4+ or CD8+ T cells sorted from blood, obtained in a trial of the OX40 agonist ivuxolimab. This clonotype originated in an adult with an advanced solid tumor such as melanoma, head and neck, liver or kidney cancer. The CDR3: CASKLGQNNEQFF. The DNA is as follows: TGTGCCAGCAAGCTGGGACAGAACAATGAGCAGTTCTTC.